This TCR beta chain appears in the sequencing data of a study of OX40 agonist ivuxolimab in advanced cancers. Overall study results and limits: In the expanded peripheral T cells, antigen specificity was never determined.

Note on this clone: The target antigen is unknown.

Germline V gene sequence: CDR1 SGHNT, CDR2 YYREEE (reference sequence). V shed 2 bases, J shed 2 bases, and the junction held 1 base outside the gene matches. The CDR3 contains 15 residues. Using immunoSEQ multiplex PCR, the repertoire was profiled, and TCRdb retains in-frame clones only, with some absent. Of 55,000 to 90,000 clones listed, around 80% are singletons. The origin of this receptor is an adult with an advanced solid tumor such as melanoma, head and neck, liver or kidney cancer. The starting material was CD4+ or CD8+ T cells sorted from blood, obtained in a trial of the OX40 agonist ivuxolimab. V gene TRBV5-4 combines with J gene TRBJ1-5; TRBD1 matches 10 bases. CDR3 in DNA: TGTGCCAGCAGCTTTGGGACAGGGGGCAATCAGCCCCAGCATTTT. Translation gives CASSFGTGGNQPQHF.